The T cell receptor (beta chain) described here comes from a study of blood T cell repertoires in COVID-19. As for the study in general: COVID-19 samples collected from the United States, Italy and Spain covered acute and convalescent phases.

This table comes from immunoSEQ multiplex PCR, and its TCRdb copy is limited to in-frame clones, with some not included. The sample contains 190,000 or so clones, about 83% of which appear only once. From germline, CDR1 is MNHNY and CDR2 SVGAGI (reference sequence). Trimming shortened V by 0 bases and J by 0 bases, and 9 bases separated the two germline ends. The CDR3 length is 15 residues. The chain is built from TRBV6-6 and TRBJ2-7; D gene ambiguous. This clonotype was sampled from a man aged 45-65 years with active or convalescent COVID-19. Sequences were obtained from peripheral blood. CDR3 protein: CASSYSSRSSYEQYF. In nucleotides, the CDR3 is TGTGCCAGCAGTTACTCGAGCAGGTCCTCCTACGAGCAGTACTTC.